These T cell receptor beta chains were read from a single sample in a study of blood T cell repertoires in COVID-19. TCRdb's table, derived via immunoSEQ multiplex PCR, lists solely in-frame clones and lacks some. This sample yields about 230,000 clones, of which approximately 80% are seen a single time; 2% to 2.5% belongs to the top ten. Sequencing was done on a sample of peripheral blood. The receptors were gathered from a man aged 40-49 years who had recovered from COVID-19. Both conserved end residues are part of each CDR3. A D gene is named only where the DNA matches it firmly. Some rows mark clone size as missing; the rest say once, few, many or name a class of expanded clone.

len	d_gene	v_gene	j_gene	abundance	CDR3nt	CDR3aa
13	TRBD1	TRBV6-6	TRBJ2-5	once	TGTGCCAGCAGCATACAGGGGGAAGAGACCCAGTACTTC	CASSIQGEETQYF
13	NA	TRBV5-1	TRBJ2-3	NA	TGCGCCAGCAGCTTTGAAGGTGACAATACGCAGTATTTT	CASSFEGDNTQYF
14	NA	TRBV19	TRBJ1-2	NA	TGTGCCAGTATTGGGAGGGGACCGGGAGATGGCTACACCTTC	CASIGRGPGDGYTF
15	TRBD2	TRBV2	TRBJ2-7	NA	TGTGCCAGCACACGGCCGGGAGGGAGCTCCTACGAGCAGTACTTC	CASTRPGGSSYEQYF
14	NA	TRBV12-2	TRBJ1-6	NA	TGTGCAAGTCGCTTAGCAGAGGGCCGGTCACCCCTCCACTTT	CASRLAEGRSPLHF
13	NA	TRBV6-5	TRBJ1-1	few	TGTGCCAGCACCAGGTTAGGAAACACTGAAGCTTTCTTT	CASTRLGNTEAFF
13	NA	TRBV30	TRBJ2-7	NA	TGTGCCTGGACAACGGGGATCCCCTACGAGCAGTACTTC	CAWTTGIPYEQYF
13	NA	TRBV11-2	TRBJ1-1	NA	TGTGCCAGCAGCCCCTCCTCAGGGGACACAGCTTTCTTT	CASSPSSGDTAFF
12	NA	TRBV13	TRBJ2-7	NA	TGTGCCAGCAGCTTGTCCAGCTACGAGCAGTACTTC	CASSLSSYEQYF
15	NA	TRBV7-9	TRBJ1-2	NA	TGTGCCAGCAGCCCTCTGGTCAGGGGTAACTATGGCTACACCTTC	CASSPLVRGNYGYTF
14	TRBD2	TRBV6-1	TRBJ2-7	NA	TGTGCCAGCAGTGAGCGGGAGTCTTCCTACGAGCAGTACTTC	CASSERESSYEQYF
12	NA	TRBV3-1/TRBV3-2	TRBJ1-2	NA	TGTGCCAGCAGCCACGGGAATTTCGGCTACACCTTC	CASSHGNFGYTF
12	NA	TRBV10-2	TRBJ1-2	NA	TGCGCCAGCAGTGCTACAGGAGATGGCTACACCTTC	CASSATGDGYTF
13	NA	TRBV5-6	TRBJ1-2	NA	TGTGCCAGCAGCCTCGGACATGGAGGGGGCTACACCTTC	CASSLGHGGGYTF
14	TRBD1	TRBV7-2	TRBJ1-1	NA	TGTGCCAGCAGCCCCCGGACAGGGGGCACTGAAGCTTTCTTT	CASSPRTGGTEAFF
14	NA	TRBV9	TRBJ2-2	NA	TGTGCCAGCAGCGTAGAACCAGGGGCCGGGGAGCTGTTTTTT	CASSVEPGAGELFF
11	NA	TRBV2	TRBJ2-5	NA	TGTGCCAGTTCAGGGGAAGAGACCCAGTACTTC	CASSGEETQYF
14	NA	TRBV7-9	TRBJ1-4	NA	TGTGCCAGCAGCTTGACAGTTTCAAATGAAAAACTGTTTTTT	CASSLTVSNEKLFF
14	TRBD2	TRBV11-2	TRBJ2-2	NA	TGTGCCAGCAGCTTCTGGGCGGGGGACGGGGAGCTGTTTTTT	CASSFWAGDGELFF
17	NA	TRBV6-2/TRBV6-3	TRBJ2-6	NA	TGTGCCAGCAGTTACTGGGGAGTCCGCTCTGGGGCCAACGTCCTGACTTTC	CASSYWGVRSGANVLTF
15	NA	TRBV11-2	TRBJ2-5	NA	TGTGCCAGCAGAAAGGCGGGACTTAAACAAGAGACCCAGTACTTC	CASRKAGLKQETQYF
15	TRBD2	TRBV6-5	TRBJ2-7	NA	TGTGCCAGCATCCCGAGGAGCGGGAGGGCTTACGAGCAGTACTTC	CASIPRSGRAYEQYF
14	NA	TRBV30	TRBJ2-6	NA	TGTGCCTGGGACGGTAACTCTGGGGCCAACGTCCTGACTTTC	CAWDGNSGANVLTF
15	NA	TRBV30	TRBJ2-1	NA	TGTGCCTGGAGTGTCGGGTCGAGCTCCTACAATGAGCAGTTCTTC	CAWSVGSSSYNEQFF
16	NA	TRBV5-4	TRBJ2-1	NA	TGTGCCAGCAGCTTGGTGGCGGAGAGCTCCTACAATGAGCAGTTCTTC	CASSLVAESSYNEQFF
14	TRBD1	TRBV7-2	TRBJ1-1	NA	TGTGCCAGCAGCTACGACAGGGTTCACACTGAAGCTTTCTTT	CASSYDRVHTEAFF
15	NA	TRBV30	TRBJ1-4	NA	TGTGCCTTGGAAGGAGGGAATGCAACTAATGAAAAACTGTTTTTT	CALEGGNATNEKLFF
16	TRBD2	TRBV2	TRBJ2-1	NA	TGTGCCAGCAGTGCGGGTAGCGGGGGGACCTACAATGAGCAGTTCTTC	CASSAGSGGTYNEQFF
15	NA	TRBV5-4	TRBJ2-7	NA	TGTGCCAGCAGCTCCCGGGACTCGAGCTCCTACGAGCAGTACTTC	CASSSRDSSSYEQYF
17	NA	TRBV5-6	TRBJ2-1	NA	TGTGCCAGCAGCCGTGGGCAAGGGAGATTCGCTTACAATGAGCAGTTCTTC	CASSRGQGRFAYNEQFF
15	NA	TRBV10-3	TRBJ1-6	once	TGTGCCATCAGTGAGAGACAGCTCAATAATTCACCCCTCCACTTT	CAISERQLNNSPLHF
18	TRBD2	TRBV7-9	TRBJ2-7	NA	TGTGCCAGCAGTCCTACCCCGGGACTAGCGGGGGCATCCTACGAGCAGTACTTC	CASSPTPGLAGASYEQYF
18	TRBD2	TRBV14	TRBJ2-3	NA	TGTGCCAGCAGCCGAACTAGCGGGAGGGCCGTAAGCACAGATACGCAGTATTTT	CASSRTSGRAVSTDTQYF
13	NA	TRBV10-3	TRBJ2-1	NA	TGTGCCATCAGCGGTACAGGGTCAAATGAGCAGTTCTTC	CAISGTGSNEQFF
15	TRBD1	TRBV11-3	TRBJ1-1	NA	TGTGCCAGCAGCTTATATCTGGGACAGGGCGCTGAAGCTTTCTTT	CASSLYLGQGAEAFF
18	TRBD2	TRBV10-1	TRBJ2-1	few	TGCGCCAGCAGTGAGTCGTGGAGCGGGAGGGCGGAGCAGGTCGGGCAGTTCTTC	CASSESWSGRAEQVGQFF
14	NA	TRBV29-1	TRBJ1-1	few	TGCAGCGTTGAATCTATTGGGGGGGCCACTGAAGCTTTCTTT	CSVESIGGATEAFF
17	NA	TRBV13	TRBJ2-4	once	TGTGCCAGCAGCTTAGATCAGGGGTACCGAGCCAAAAACATTCAGTACTTC	CASSLDQGYRAKNIQYF
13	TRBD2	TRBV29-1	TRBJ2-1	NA	TGCACCGGGTGGCGGGGGGTAAACAATGAGCAGTTCTTC	CTGWRGVNNEQFF
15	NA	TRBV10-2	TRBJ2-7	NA	TGCGCCAGCAGTGAGTCAGCGGTTCCCAGATACGAGCAGTACTTC	CASSESAVPRYEQYF
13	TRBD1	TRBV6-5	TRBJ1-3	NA	TGTGCCAGCCGGACAGGATCTGGAAACACCATATATTTT	CASRTGSGNTIYF
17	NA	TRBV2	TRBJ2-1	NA	TGTGCCAGCAAATCTAAGGACCGGAGTCTGGGCACAGGTGAGCAGTTCTTC	CASKSKDRSLGTGEQFF
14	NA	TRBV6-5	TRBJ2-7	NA	TGTGCCAGCAGTTTGGGGGGTGACGGCTACGAGCAGTACTTC	CASSLGGDGYEQYF
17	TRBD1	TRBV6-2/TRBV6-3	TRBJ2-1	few	TGTGCCAGCAGTACACCGGCCGGGACAGGGGCTTGGAATGAGCAGTTCTTC	CASSTPAGTGAWNEQFF
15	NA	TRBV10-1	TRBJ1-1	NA	TGCGCCAGCAGTGAGAACGGTCTTGGTTTCACTGAAGCTTTCTTT	CASSENGLGFTEAFF
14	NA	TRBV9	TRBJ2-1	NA	TGTGCCAGCAGCGTAGGAAGGCGGGGTAGTGAGCAGTTCTTC	CASSVGRRGSEQFF
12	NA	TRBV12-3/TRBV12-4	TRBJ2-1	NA	TGTGCCAGCAAGGAGGCGGGACTGTACCAGTTCTTC	CASKEAGLYQFF
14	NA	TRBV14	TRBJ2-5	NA	TGTGCCAGCAGCCAACAACAGGGAGAAGAGACCCAGTACTTC	CASSQQQGEETQYF
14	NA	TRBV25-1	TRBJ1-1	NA	TGTGCCAGCAGTGAAACCGGGACAATCACTGAAGCTTTCTTT	CASSETGTITEAFF
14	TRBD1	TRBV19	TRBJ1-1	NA	TGTGCCAGTAGTATCGGACAGGGGCTAACTGAAGCTTTCTTT	CASSIGQGLTEAFF
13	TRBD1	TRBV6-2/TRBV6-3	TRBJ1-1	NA	TGTGCCAGCAGTTACTTGGACAGGGGCGAAGCTTTCTTT	CASSYLDRGEAFF
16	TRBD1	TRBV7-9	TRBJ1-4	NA	TGTGCCAGCAGCTTGACAGGGGGTACGACTAATGAAAAACTGTTTTTT	CASSLTGGTTNEKLFF
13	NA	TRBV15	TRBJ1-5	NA	TGTGCCACCAGCATGGAGTTTAATCAGCCCCAGCATTTT	CATSMEFNQPQHF
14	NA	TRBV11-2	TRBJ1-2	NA	TGTGCCAGCAGCCCGGACCAGGGGCCGTATGGCTACACCTTC	CASSPDQGPYGYTF
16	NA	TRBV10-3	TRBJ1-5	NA	TGTGCCATCAGTGAGTCATACAGGAAGAGCAATCAGCCCCAGCATTTT	CAISESYRKSNQPQHF